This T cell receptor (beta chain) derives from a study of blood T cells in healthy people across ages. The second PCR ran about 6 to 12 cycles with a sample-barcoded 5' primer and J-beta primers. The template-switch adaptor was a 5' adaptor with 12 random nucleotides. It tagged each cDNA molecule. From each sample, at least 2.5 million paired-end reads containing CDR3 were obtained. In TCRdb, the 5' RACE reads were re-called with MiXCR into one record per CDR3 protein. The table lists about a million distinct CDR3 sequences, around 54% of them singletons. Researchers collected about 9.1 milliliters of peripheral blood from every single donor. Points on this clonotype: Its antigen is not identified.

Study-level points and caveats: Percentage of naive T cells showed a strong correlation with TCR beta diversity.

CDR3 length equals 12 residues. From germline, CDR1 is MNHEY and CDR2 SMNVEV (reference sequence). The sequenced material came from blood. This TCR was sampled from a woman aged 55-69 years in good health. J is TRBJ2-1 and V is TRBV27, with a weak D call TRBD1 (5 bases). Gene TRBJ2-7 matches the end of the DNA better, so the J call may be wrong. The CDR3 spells CASSAGFNEQYF. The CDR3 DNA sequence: TGTGCCAGCAGTGCAGGGTTCAATGAGCAGTACTTC.